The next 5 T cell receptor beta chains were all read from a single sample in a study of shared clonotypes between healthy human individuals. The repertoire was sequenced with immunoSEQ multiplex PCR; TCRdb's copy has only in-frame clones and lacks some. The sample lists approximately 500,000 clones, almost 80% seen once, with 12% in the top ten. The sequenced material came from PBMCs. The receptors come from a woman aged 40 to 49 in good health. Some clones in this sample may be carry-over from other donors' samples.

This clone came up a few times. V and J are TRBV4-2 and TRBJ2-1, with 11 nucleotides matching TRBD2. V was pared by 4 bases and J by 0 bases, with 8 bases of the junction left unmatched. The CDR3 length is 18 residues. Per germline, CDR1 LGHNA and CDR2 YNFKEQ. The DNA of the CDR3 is TGTGCCAGCAGCCGATCGCACACTAGCGGGAGCTCCTACAATGAGCAGTTCTTC. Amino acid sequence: CASSRSHTSGSSYNEQFF.

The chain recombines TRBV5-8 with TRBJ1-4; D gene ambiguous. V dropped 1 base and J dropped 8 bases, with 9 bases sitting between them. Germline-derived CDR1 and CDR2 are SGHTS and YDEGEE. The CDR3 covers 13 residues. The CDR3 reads CASSLPVGEKLFF. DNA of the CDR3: TGTGCCAGCAGCTTGCCTGTTGGGGAAAAACTGTTTTTT.

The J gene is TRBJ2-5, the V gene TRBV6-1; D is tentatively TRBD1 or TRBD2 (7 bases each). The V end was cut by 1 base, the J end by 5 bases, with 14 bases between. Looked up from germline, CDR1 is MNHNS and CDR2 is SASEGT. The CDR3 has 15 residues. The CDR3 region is CASSEGYRGGETQYF. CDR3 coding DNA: TGTGCCAGCAGTGAAGGGTACAGGGGAGGGGAGACCCAGTACTTC.

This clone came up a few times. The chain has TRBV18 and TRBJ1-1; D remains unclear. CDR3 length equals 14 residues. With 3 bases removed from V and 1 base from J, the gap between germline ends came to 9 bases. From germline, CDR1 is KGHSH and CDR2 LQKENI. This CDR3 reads CASSPAVGNTEAFF. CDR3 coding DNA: TGTGCCAGCTCACCCGCAGTGGGGAACACTGAAGCTTTCTTT.

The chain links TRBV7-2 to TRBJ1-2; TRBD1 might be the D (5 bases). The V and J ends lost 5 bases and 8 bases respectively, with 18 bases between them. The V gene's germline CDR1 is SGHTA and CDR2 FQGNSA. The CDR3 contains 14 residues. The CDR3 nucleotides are TGTGCCAGCAGCCCCAGGGACTCCACGCGGGGCTACACCTTC. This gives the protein CASSPRDSTRGYTF.